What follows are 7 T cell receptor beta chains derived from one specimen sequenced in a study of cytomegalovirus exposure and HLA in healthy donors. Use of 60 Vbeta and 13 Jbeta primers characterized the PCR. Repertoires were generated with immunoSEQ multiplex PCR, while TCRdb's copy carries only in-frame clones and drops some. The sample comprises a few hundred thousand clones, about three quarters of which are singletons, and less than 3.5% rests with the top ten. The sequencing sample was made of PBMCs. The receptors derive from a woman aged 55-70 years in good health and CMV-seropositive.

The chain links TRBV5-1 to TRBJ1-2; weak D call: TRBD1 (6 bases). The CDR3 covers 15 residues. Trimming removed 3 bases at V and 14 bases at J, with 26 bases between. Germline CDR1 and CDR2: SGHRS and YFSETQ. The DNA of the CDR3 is TGCGCCAGCAGCTACCAACAGACAGGCCCAAAGCTCTCTACCTTC. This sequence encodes CASSYQQTGPKLSTF.

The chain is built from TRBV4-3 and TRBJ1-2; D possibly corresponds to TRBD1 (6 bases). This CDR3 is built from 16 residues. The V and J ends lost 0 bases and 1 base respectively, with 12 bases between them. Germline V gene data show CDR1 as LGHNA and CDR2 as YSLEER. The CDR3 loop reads CASSQDGGALNYGYTF. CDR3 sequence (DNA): TGCGCCAGCAGCCAAGATGGGGGGGCGCTTAACTATGGCTACACCTTC.

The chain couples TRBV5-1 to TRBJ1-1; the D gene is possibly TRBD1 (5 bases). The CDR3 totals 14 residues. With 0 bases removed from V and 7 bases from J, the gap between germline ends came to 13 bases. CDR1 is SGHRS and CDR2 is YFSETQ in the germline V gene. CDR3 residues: CASSLAEGAVEAFF. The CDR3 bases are TGCGCCAGCAGCTTGGCGGAAGGGGCCGTTGAAGCTTTCTTT.

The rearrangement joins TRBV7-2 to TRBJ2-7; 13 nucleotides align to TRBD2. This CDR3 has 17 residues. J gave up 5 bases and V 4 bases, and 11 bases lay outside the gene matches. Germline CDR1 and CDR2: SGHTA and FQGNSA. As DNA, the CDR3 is TGTGCCAGCAGCTCCGGGACTAGCGGGGATCTTTTGCACGAGCAGTACTTC. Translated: CASSSGTSGDLLHEQYF.

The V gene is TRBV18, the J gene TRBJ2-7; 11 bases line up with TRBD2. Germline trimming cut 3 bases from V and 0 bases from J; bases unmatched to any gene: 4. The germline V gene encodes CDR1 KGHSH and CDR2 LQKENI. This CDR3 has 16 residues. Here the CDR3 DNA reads TGTGCCAGCTCACCTAGCGGGGGGGACCTCTCCTACGAGCAGTACTTC. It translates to CASSPSGGDLSYEQYF.

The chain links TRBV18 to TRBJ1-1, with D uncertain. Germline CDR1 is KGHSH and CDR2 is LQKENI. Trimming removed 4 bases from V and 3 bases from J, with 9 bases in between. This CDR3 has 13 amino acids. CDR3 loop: CASSLNSYTEAFF. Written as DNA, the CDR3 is TGTGCCAGCTCACTTAACAGCTACACTGAAGCTTTCTTT.

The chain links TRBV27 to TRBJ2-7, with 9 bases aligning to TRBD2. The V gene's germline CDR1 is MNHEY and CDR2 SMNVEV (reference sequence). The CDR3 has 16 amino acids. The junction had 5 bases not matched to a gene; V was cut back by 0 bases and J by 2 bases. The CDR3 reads CASSLSVAGAPYEQYF. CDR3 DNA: TGTGCCAGCAGTTTATCCGTAGCGGGGGCCCCCTACGAGCAGTACTTC.